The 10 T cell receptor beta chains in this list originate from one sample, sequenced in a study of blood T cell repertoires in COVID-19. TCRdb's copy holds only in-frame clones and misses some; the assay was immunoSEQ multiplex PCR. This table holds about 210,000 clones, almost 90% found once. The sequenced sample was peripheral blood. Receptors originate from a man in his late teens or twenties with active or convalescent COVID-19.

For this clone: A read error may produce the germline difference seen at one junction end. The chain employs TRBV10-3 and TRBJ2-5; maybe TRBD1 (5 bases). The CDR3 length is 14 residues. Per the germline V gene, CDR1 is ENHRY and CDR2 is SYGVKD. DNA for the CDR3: TGTGCCATCAGGGAGTCTCAGGGTGCAGAGACCCAGTACTTC. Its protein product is CAIRESQGAETQYF.

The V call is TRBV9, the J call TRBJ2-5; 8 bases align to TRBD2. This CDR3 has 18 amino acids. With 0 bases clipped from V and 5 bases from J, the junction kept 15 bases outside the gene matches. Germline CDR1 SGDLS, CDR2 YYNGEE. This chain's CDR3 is CASSVAGGAGLGFETQYF. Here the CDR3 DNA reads TGTGCCAGCAGCGTAGCAGGCGGGGCGGGACTAGGCTTTGAGACCCAGTACTTC.

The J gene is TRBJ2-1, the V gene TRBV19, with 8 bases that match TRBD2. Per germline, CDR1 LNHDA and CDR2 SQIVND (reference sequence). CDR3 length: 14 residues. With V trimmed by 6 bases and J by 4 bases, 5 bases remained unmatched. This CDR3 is CASSGTRSYNEQFF. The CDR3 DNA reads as TGTGCCAGTAGCGGGACTAGGTCGTACAATGAGCAGTTCTTC. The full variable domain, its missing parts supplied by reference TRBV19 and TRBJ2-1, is DGGITQSPKYLFRKEGQNVTLSCEQNLNHDAMYWYRQDPGQGLRLIYYSQIVNDFQKGDIAEGYSVSREKKESFPLTVTSAQKNPTAFYLCASSGTRSYNEQFFGPGTRLTVL.

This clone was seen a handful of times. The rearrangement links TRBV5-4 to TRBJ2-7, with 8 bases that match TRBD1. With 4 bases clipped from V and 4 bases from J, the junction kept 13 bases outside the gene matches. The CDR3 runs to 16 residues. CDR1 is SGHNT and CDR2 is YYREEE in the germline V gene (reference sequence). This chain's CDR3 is CASSDDRGKNSYEQYF. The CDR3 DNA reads TGTGCCAGCAGCGACGACAGGGGAAAAAACTCGTACGAGCAGTACTTC.

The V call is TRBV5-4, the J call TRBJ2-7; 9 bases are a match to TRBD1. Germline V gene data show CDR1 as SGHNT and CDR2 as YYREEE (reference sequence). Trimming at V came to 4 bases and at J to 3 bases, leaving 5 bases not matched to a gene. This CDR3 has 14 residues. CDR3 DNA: TGTGCCAGCAGCCTCCGGGACAGGGTCTACGAGCAGTACTTC. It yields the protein CASSLRDRVYEQYF.

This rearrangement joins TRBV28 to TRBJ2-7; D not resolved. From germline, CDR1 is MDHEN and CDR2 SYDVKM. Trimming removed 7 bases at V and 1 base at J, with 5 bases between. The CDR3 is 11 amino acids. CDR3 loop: CASTTSYEQYF. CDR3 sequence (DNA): TGTGCCAGCACCACATCCTACGAGCAGTACTTC.

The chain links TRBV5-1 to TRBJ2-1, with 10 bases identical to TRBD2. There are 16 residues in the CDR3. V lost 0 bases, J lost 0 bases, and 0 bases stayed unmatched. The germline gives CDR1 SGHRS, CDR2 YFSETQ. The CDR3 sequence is CASSLASGSSYNEQFF. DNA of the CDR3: TGCGCCAGCAGCTTGGCTAGCGGGAGCTCCTACAATGAGCAGTTCTTC.

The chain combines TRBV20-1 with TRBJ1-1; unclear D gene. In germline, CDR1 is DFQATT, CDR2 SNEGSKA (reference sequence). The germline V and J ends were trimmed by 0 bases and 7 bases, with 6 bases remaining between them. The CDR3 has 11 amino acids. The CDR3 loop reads CSARDLSEAFF. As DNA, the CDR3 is TGCAGTGCTAGAGATCTCAGTGAAGCTTTCTTT.

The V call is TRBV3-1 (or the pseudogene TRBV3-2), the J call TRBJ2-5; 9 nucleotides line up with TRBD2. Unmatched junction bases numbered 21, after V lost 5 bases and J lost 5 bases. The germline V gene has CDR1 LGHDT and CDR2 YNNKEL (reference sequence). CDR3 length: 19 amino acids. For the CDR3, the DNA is TGTGCCAGCAGCGACAAGGGGGTGGGATGGCTAGCGGGAACCGAGACCCAGTACTTC. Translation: CASSDKGVGWLAGTETQYF.

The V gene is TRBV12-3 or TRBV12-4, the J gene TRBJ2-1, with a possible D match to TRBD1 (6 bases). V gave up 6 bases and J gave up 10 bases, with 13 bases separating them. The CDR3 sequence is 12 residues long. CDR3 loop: CASSFAGAEQFF. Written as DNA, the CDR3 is TGTGCCAGCAGCTTCGCAGGGGCAGAGCAGTTCTTC.